The entry below describes one TCR beta chain. Sequenced by immunoSEQ multiplex PCR; TCRdb stores in-frame clones only, minus some. The sample includes nearly 50,000 clones, roughly 57% of them seen just once. This entry is derived from a study of cytotoxic CD8 clonotypes in ibrutinib-treated CLL. The CDR3 sequence is 17 residues long. Trimming cost V 2 bases and J 2 bases; bases outside gene matches: 6. Germline V gene data show CDR1 as SGHDT and CDR2 as YYEEEE. The receptor was derived from a human donor with chronic lymphocytic leukemia. V usage is TRBV5-6 and J usage is TRBJ2-5; TRBD2 matches 13 bases. The material was PBMCs, obtained after 24 months of ibrutinib treatment. In nucleotides, the CDR3 is TGTGCCAGCAGCTTCGGGGGACTAGCGGGGTCACAAGAGACCCAGTACTTC. Amino acid sequence: CASSFGGLAGSQETQYF.